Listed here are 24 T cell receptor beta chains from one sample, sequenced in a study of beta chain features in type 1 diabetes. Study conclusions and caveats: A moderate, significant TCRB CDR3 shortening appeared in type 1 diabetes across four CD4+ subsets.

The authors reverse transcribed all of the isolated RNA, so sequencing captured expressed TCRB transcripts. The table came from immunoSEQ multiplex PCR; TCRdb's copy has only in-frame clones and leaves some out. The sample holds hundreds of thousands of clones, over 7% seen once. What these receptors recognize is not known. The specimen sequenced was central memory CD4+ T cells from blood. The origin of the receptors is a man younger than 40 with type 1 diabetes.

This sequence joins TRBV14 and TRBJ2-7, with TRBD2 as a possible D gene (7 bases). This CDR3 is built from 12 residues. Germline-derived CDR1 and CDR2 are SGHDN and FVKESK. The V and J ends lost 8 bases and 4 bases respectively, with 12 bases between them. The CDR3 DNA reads TGTGCCAGCGGGCGGGGGCAGTACGAGCAGTACTTC. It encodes CASGRGQYEQYF.

CDR3 nucleotides: TGTGCCAGCAGCGTAGATTGGGGTCCCGGCTACGAGCAGTACTTC. Protein product: CASSVDWGPGYEQYF. The rearrangement links TRBV9 to TRBJ2-7; the D is unclear. The CDR3 consists of 15 residues. V was pared by 0 bases and J by 3 bases, with 13 bases between. From germline, CDR1 is SGDLS and CDR2 YYNGEE. The variable domain in full, completed from reference TRBV9 and TRBJ2-7, reads DSGVTQTPKHLITATGQRVTLRCSPRSGDLSVYWYQQSLDQGLQFLIQYYNGEERAKGNILERFSAQQFPDLHSELNLSSLELGDSALYFCASSVDWGPGYEQYFGPGTRLTVT.

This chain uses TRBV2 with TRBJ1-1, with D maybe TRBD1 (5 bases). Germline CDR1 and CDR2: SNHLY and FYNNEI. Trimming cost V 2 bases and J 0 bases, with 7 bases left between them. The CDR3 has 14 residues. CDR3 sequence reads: CASSELTVNTEAFF. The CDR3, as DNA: TGTGCCAGCAGTGAATTGACAGTGAACACTGAAGCTTTCTTT.

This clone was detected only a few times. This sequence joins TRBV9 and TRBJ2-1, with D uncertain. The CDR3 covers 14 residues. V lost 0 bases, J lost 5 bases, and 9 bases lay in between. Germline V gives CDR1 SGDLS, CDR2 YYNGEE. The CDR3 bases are TGTGCCAGCAGCGTAGCTTCCGTAGACAATGAGCAGTTCTTC. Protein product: CASSVASVDNEQFF.

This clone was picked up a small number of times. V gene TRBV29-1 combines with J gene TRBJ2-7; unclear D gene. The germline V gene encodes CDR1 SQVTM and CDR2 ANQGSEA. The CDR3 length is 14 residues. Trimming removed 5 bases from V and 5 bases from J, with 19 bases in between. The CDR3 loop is CSVLVQNVIHEQYF. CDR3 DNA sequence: TGCAGCGTTCTGGTCCAAAATGTCATCCACGAGCAGTACTTC.

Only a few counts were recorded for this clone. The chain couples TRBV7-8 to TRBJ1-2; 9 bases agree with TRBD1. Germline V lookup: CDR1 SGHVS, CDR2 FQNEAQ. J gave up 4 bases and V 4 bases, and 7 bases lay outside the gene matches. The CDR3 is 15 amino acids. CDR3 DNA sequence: TGTGCCAGCAGCTCGCAACCGGGACAGGGCTATGGCTACACCTTC. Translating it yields CASSSQPGQGYGYTF.

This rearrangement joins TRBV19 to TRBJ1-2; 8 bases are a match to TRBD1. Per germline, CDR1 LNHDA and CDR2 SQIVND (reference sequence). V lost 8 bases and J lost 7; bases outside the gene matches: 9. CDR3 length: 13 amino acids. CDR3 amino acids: CASRLGQGTGYTF. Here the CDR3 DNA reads TGTGCCAGTCGCCTTGGACAGGGTACTGGCTACACCTTC.

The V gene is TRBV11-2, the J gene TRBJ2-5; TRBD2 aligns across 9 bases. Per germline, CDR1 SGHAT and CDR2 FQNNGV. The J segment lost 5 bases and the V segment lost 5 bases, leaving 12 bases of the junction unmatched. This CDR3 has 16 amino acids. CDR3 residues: CASSHPSYGLAETQYF. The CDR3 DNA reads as TGTGCCAGCAGCCACCCCTCGTATGGACTAGCGGAGACCCAGTACTTC.

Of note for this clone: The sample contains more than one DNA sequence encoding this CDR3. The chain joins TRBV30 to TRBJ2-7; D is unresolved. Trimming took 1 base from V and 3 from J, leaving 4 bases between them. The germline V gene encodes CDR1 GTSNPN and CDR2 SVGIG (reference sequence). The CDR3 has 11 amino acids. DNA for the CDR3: TGTGCCTGGAGTGCGGGCTACGAGCAGTACTTC. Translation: CAWSAGYEQYF.

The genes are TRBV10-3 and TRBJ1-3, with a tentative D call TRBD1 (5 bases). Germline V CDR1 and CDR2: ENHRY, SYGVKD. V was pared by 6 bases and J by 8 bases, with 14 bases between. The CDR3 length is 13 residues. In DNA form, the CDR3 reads TGTGCCATCAGCCTGGGACCGGAGGACACCATATATTTT. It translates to CAISLGPEDTIYF.

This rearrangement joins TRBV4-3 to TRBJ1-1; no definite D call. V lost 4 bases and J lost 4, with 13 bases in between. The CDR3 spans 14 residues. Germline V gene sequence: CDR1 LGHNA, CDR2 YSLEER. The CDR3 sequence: CASSLNVLITEAFF. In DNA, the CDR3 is TGCGCCAGCAGCCTAAATGTTCTGATCACTGAAGCTTTCTTT.

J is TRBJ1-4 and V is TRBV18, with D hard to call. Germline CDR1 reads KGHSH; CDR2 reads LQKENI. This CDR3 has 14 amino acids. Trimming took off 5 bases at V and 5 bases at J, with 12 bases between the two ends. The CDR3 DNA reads TGTGCCAGCTCAGAAGGAGGAGAAAATGAAAAACTGTTTTTT. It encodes CASSEGGENEKLFF. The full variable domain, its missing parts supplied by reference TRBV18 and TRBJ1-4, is NAGVMQNPRHLVRRRGQEARLRCSPMKGHSHVYWYRQLPEEGLKFMVYLQKENIIDESGMPKERFSAEFPKEGPSILRIQQVVRGDSAAYFCASSEGGENEKLFFGSGTQLSVL.

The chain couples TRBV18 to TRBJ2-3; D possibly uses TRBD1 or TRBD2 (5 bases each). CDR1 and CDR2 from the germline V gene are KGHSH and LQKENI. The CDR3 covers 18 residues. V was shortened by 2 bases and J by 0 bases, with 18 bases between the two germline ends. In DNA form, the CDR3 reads TGTGCCAGCTCACCAACCCCGGCCGGGGCAGGGAGCACAGATACGCAGTATTTT. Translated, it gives CASSPTPAGAGSTDTQYF. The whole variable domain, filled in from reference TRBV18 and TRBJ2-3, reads NAGVMQNPRHLVRRRGQEARLRCSPMKGHSHVYWYRQLPEEGLKFMVYLQKENIIDESGMPKERFSAEFPKEGPSILRIQQVVRGDSAAYFCASSPTPAGAGSTDTQYFGPGTRLTVL.

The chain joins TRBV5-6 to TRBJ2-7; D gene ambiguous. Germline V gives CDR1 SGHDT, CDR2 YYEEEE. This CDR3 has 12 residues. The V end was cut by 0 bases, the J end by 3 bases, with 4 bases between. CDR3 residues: CASSLGVYEQYF. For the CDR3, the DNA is TGTGCCAGCAGCTTGGGTGTCTACGAGCAGTACTTC.

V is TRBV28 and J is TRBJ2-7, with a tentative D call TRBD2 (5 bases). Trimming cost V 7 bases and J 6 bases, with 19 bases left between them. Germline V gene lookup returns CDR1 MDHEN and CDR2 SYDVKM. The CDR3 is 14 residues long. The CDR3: CASTVTSQRGEQYF. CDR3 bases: TGTGCCAGCACCGTGACCTCGCAACGGGGCGAGCAGTACTTC.

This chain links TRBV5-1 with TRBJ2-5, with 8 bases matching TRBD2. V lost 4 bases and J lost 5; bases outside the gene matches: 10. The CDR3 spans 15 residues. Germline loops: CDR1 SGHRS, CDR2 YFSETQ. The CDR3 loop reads CASSPNAGGGETQYF. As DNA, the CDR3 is TGCGCCAGCAGCCCGAACGCGGGGGGCGGGGAGACCCAGTACTTC.

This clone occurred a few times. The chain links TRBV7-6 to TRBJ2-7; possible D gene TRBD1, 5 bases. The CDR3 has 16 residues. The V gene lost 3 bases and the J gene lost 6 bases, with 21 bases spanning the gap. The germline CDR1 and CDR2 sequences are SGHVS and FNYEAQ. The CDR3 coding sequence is TGTGCCAGCAGCTTGGAGCAGGGCGACTTATGTGGCGAGCAGTACTTC. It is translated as CASSLEQGDLCGEQYF.

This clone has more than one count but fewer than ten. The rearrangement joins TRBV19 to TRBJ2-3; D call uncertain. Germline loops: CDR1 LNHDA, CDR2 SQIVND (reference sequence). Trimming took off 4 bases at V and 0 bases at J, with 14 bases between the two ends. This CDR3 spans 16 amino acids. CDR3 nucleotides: TGTGCCAGTAGTAACCGGGCAGCGCCTAGCACAGATACGCAGTATTTT. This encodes CASSNRAAPSTDTQYF.

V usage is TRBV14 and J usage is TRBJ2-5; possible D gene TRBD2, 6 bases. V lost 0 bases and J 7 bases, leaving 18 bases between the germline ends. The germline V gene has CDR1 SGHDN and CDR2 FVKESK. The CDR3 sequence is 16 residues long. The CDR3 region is CASSQDVVWGEGTQYF. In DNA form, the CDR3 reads TGTGCCAGCAGCCAAGATGTGGTCTGGGGGGAAGGGACCCAGTACTTC. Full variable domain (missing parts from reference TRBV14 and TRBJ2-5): EAGVTQFPSHSVIEKGQTVTLRCDPISGHDNLYWYRRVMGKEIKFLLHFVKESKQDESGMPNNRFLAERTGGTYSTLKVQPAELEDSGVYFCASSQDVVWGEGTQYFGPGTRLLVL.

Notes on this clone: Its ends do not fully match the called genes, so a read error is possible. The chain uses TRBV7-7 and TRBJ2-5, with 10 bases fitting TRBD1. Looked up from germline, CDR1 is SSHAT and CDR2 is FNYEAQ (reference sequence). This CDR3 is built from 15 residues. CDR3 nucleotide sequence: TGTGCTAGCAGTCGGACGGGGGACAGGGGAGAGACCCAGTACTTC. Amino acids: CASSRTGDRGETQYF.

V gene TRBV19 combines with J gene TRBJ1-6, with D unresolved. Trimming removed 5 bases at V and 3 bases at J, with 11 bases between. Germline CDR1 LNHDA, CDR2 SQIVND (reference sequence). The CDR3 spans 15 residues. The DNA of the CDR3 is TGTGCCAGTAGTTCGGCACAGTTCTATAATTCACCCCTCCACTTT. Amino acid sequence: CASSSAQFYNSPLHF.

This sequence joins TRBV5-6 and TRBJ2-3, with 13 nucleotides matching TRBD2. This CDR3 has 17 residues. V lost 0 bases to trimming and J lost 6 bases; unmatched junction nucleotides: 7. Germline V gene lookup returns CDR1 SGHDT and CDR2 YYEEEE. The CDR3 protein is CASSLVRTSGGADTQYF. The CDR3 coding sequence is TGTGCCAGCAGCTTGGTGAGGACTAGCGGGGGTGCTGATACGCAGTATTTT.

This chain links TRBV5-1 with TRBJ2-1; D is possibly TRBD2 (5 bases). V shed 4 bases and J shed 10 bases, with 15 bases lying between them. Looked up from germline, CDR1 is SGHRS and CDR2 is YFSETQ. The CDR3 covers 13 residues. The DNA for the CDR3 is TGCGCCAGCAGCCAAGATACGGGAAGAGAGCAGTTCTTC. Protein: CASSQDTGREQFF.

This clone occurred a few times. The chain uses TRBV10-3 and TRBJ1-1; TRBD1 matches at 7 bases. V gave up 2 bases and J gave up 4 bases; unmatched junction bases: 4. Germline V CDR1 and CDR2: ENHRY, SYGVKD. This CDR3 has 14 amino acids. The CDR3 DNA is TGTGCCATCAGTGAGGAGGGGGCTATCACTGAAGCTTTCTTT. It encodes CAISEEGAITEAFF.